Listed below are T cell receptor beta chains from one sample, sequenced in a study of shared clonotypes between healthy human individuals. Generated by immunoSEQ multiplex PCR, the TCRdb table keeps only in-frame clones and is missing some. The sample holds 2 million to 2.5 million clones; 90% to 95% are singletons and the top ten take around 0.4%. Sequencing was carried out using naive CD4+ T cells from PBMCs. All receptors come from a man younger than 35 in good health. Some clones in this sample may be carry-over from other donors' samples. The CDR3 runs from the conserved cysteine through the conserved F or W. D genes are given only for firm matches. Clone size, where shown, is once, few, many, or a class for clones that have expanded.

d_gene	j_gene	v_gene	len	abundance	CDR3nt	CDR3aa
-	TRBJ2-1	TRBV15	14	-	TGTGCCACCGGGGGGACCACAACCTACAATGAGCAGTTCTTC	CATGGTTTYNEQFF
-	TRBJ1-5	TRBV7-9	12	-	TGTGCCAGCAGTCCCGGTAATCAGCCCCAGCATTTT	CASSPGNQPQHF
-	TRBJ2-2	TRBV28	13	-	TGTGCCAGCCGGAGGGAAGGGACCGGGGAGCTGTTTTTT	CASRREGTGELFF
-	TRBJ1-1	TRBV10-1	15	-	TGCGCCAGCAGTGACCAGAACTCAGGGAACACTGAAGCTTTCTTT	CASSDQNSGNTEAFF
TRBD1	TRBJ2-6	TRBV7-9	18	-	TGTGCCAGCAAAGGACCGGGACAGGGACCCTCTGGGGCCAACGTCCTGACTTTC	CASKGPGQGPSGANVLTF
-	TRBJ1-6	TRBV29-1	12	-	TGCAGCGTTGAAGATCCTGGCGGCCGCCTCCACTTT	CSVEDPGGRLHF
-	TRBJ2-5	TRBV4-1	17	-	TGCGCCAGCAGATTATCGGGGGGACATGGGCGACAAGAGACCCAGTACTTC	CASRLSGGHGRQETQYF
-	TRBJ2-7	TRBV28	13	once	TGTGCCAGCAGTTCGAGCTCTCGTGGGGTGCAGTACTTC	CASSSSSRGVQYF
-	TRBJ1-4	TRBV11-2	13	once	TGTGCCAGCAGCATCAGAACTAATGAAAAACTGTTTTTT	CASSIRTNEKLFF
TRBD1	TRBJ1-1	TRBV11-2	13	-	TGTGCCAGCAGCATCAACAGGGGCCCTGAAGCTTTCTTT	CASSINRGPEAFF
-	TRBJ1-2	TRBV25-1	13	-	TGTGCCAGCAGCCGTCAGGGTAACTATGGCTACACCTTC	CASSRQGNYGYTF
TRBD1	TRBJ1-4	TRBV6-1	14	-	TGTGCCAGCAGTAGCAGGGGGCTCGGGGAAAAACTGTTTTTT	CASSSRGLGEKLFF
TRBD1	TRBJ1-2	TRBV28	17	-	TGTGCCAGCAGGAGGAGATTCGGACGACAGGGGAGGGGTGGCTACACCTTC	CASRRRFGRQGRGGYTF
-	TRBJ2-6	TRBV29-1	15	-	TGCAGCGTGGCAGGGGCCTTCTCTGGGGCCAACGTCCTGACTTTC	CSVAGAFSGANVLTF
-	TRBJ2-1	TRBV11-2	11	-	TGTGCCAGCAGCTTAAGCTCTGAGCAGTTCTTC	CASSLSSEQFF
TRBD1	TRBJ2-7	TRBV7-3	15	-	TGTGCCAGCAGCTTATGGGCAGGGGGCTCCTACGAGCAGTACTTC	CASSLWAGGSYEQYF
TRBD2	TRBJ2-3	TRBV5-1	18	-	TGCGCCAGCAGCTATGGGACTAGCGGGAGGGTTGGCACAGATACGCAGTATTTT	CASSYGTSGRVGTDTQYF
TRBD1	TRBJ1-1	TRBV5-1	16	-	TGCGCCAGCAGCTTGGAAGGGGGCGGCATGAACACTGAAGCTTTCTTT	CASSLEGGGMNTEAFF
-	TRBJ2-5	TRBV9	15	once	TGTGCCAGCAGCGTAGTGGGCGGGGTCTGGGAGACCCAGTACTTC	CASSVVGGVWETQYF
-	TRBJ1-3	TRBV29-1	13	-	TGCAGCGTTGAAAGGGGAACCGGAAACACCATATATTTT	CSVERGTGNTIYF
-	TRBJ2-2	TRBV6-5	13	few	TGTGCCAGCAGTAATCAGGGATCCGGGGAGCTGTTTTTT	CASSNQGSGELFF
TRBD1	TRBJ2-7	TRBV27	15	-	TGTGCCAGCAGTCCCCCGTTCAGGGGGCAGGCCGAGCAGTACTTC	CASSPPFRGQAEQYF
-	TRBJ2-2	TRBV9	16	once	TGTGCCAGCAGCGTAGGAACGCTCGCGAACACCGGGGAGCTGTTTTTT	CASSVGTLANTGELFF
-	TRBJ2-1	TRBV29-1	12	-	TGCAGCGCCGAAGGACCCTACAATGAGCAGTTCTTC	CSAEGPYNEQFF
TRBD1	TRBJ1-1	TRBV11-2	16	-	TGTGCCAGCAGCTTCCCGACAGGGTGGGGCAACACTGAAGCTTTCTTT	CASSFPTGWGNTEAFF
TRBD1	TRBJ1-2	TRBV11-2	12	-	TGTGCCAGCAGCGCCCGACAGGGTGGCTACACCTTC	CASSARQGGYTF
-	TRBJ2-1	TRBV10-3	11	once	TGTGCCATCAGTGACACAGAGGAGCAGTTCTTC	CAISDTEEQFF
-	TRBJ2-7	TRBV4-3	13	-	TGCGCCAGCAGCCAATCCCGGTACTACGAGCAGTACTTC	CASSQSRYYEQYF
-	TRBJ2-3	TRBV11-3	15	-	TGTGCCAGCAGCTCGGGGACCCTAGAGGCAGATACGCAGTATTTT	CASSSGTLEADTQYF
TRBD1	TRBJ1-3	TRBV9	16	-	TGTGCCAGCAGCCCCGCGACAGGGAACCCTGGAAACACCATATATTTT	CASSPATGNPGNTIYF
TRBD2	TRBJ2-2	TRBV30	18	-	TGTGCCTGGAGTGTCCGGCTAGCGGATTTCGCGAACACCGGGGAGCTGTTTTTT	CAWSVRLADFANTGELFF
-	TRBJ1-1	TRBV5-1	13	-	TGCGCCAGCAGCACCGCCGGGGGCACTGAAGCTTTCTTT	CASSTAGGTEAFF
-	TRBJ1-2	TRBV28	13	once	TGTGCCAGCACCCGAGAGGCAGGGGATGGCTACACCTTC	CASTREAGDGYTF
-	TRBJ1-3	TRBV18	15	-	TGTGCCAGCTCACCTACAACAGGGAACGGAAACACCATATATTTT	CASSPTTGNGNTIYF
TRBD1	TRBJ1-6	TRBV7-9	17	-	TGTGCCAGCAGCAGATCACAGGGGGATGGAAGGAATTCACCCCTCCACTTT	CASSRSQGDGRNSPLHF
-	TRBJ1-2	TRBV27	15	-	TGTGCCAGCAGTTTCCTCCCAGGGGCCAACTATGGCTACACCTTC	CASSFLPGANYGYTF
-	TRBJ1-1	TRBV7-3	13	-	TGTGCCAGCAGGTTTACGGTGAACACTGAAGCTTTCTTT	CASRFTVNTEAFF
TRBD1	TRBJ1-2	TRBV27	13	once	TGTGCCAGCAGTCTACAGGGGTCGTATGGCTACACCTTC	CASSLQGSYGYTF
-	TRBJ1-2	TRBV7-9	11	-	TGTGCCAGCAGCTCCGCGGGGGGCTACACCTTC	CASSSAGGYTF
-	TRBJ2-1	TRBV5-6	15	-	TGTGCCAGCAGCTTCGATCGGGTAGCCTACAATGAGCAGTTCTTC	CASSFDRVAYNEQFF
-	TRBJ2-7	TRBV6-1	15	-	TGTGCCAGCAGTGAACGGGCAGGGGCCGCAAAAGAGCAGTACTTC	CASSERAGAAKEQYF
-	TRBJ2-5	TRBV5-1	14	-	TGCGCCAGCAGCTTGGCGAGTTTAACCGAAACCCAGTACTTC	CASSLASLTETQYF
TRBD1	TRBJ1-3	TRBV28	16	-	TGTGCCAGCAGTTTATGGGGACAGGGCTCTGGAAACACCATATATTTT	CASSLWGQGSGNTIYF
TRBD2	TRBJ2-3	TRBV15	14	-	TGTGCCACCAGGAGCGGGAGGGGTGCAGATACGCAGTATTTT	CATRSGRGADTQYF
-	TRBJ1-1	TRBV25-1	11	-	TGTGCCAGCAGGATGGGCACTGAAGCTTTCTTT	CASRMGTEAFF
TRBD1	TRBJ1-5	TRBV7-3	13	-	TGTGCCAGCAGCCAGGACAGGTATCAGCCCCAGCATTTT	CASSQDRYQPQHF
-	TRBJ1-4	TRBV2	14	few	TGTGCCAGCAGTGTTGGGAGGACGGAGGAAAAACTGTTTTTT	CASSVGRTEEKLFF
-	TRBJ1-2	TRBV6-4	12	-	TGTGCCAGCAGTGACTCGGGCGGGGGCTACACCTTC	CASSDSGGGYTF
-	TRBJ2-5	TRBV10-1	9	-	TGCGCCAGCAAAGAGACCCAGTACTTC	CASKETQYF
-	TRBJ1-2	TRBV4-3	15	-	TGCGCCAGCAGCCAAGAGGGCAGCTTCGGCTATGGCTACACCTTC	CASSQEGSFGYGYTF
-	TRBJ1-2	TRBV19	15	-	TGTGCCAGTTCCCTTGCGGGGGGAGCAAACTATGGCTACACCTTC	CASSLAGGANYGYTF
-	TRBJ1-4	TRBV9	16	few	TGTGCCAGCAGCGTAGGGACGGAGGCAACTAATGAAAAACTGTTTTTT	CASSVGTEATNEKLFF
TRBD1	TRBJ1-5	TRBV15	15	-	TGTGCCACCAGCAGTGGCACAGGGGGGCTCCAGCCCCAGCATTTT	CATSSGTGGLQPQHF
TRBD1	TRBJ2-4	TRBV18	14	-	TGTGCCAGCTCGCAGGACAGGGGGCAGAACATTCAGTACTTC	CASSQDRGQNIQYF
-	TRBJ2-3	TRBV30	14	-	TGTGCCTGGAGTGTAGGTCCCAGCACAGATACGCAGTATTTT	CAWSVGPSTDTQYF